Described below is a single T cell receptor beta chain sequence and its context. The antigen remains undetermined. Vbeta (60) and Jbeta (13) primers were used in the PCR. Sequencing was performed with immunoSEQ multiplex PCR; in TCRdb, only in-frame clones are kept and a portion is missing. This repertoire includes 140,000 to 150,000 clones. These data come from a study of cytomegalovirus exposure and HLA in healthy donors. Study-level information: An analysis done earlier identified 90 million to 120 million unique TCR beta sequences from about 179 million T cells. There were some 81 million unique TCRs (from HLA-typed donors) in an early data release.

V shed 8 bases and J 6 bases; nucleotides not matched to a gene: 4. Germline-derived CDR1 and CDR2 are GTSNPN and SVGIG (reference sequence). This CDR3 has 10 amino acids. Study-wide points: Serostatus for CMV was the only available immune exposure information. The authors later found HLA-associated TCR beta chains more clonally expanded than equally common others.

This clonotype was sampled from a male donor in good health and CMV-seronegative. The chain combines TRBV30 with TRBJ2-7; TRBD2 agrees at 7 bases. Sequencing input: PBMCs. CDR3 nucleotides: TGTGCCCTGACGGGGGGCGAGCAGTACTTC. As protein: CALTGGEQYF.